The rows below give T cell receptor beta chains drawn from one sample of a study of T-cell reconstitution after alpha-beta-depleted transplantation in children. Each CDR3 protein is one row after TCRdb ran MiXCR on the PCR reads. The table includes just under 250,000 distinct CDR3 sequences, about 23% detected once. Sequenced here: PBMCs, sampled before TCRalphabeta/CD19-depleted stem cell transplant. The receptors stem from a girl aged 2-10 years with Fanconi anemia, due to receive a stem cell transplant. The CDR3 runs from the conserved cysteine through the conserved F or W. D genes are given only for firm matches. Clone size is shown for a subset of rows, as once, few, many or a class of expanded clone.

DNA	CDR3	V	D	J	size
TGTGCCAGCAGTGTATATGGGGGAGGGACCTACGAGCAGTACTTC	CASSVYGGGTYEQYF	TRBV2	TRBD2	TRBJ2-7	.
TGCGCCAGCAGCCCGGTAGCGGGGGGCTACAATGAGCAGTTCTTC	CASSPVAGGYNEQFF	TRBV4-1	TRBD2	TRBJ2-1	.
TGTGCCAGCTCACCGATCAAGGGGGCCTCCTACGAGCAGTACTTC	CASSPIKGASYEQYF	TRBV18	TRBD1	TRBJ2-7	once
TGCAGTGCTAGAGATCGCGTCGCAGATACGCAGTATTTT	CSARDRVADTQYF	TRBV20-1	.	TRBJ2-3	many
TGTGCTAGTGCAACCGCTGGGGGCGGGAAAGCTGAGACCCAGTACTTC	CASATAGGGKAETQYF	TRBV12-5	.	TRBJ2-5	many
TGCGCCAGCAGCCAAGGGATTCACAATGAGCAGTTCTTC	CASSQGIHNEQFF	TRBV5-1	.	TRBJ2-1	many
TGTGCCAGCAGCTTAGCGGGGGCACCTTTCAGGGAGACCCAGTACTTC	CASSLAGAPFRETQYF	TRBV7-2	.	TRBJ2-5	.
TGCGCCAGCAGCTTGGATGGGACCGAGCAGTACTTC	CASSLDGTEQYF	TRBV5-1	.	TRBJ2-7	.
TGTGCCAGCAGTGACCTGGGGGATACGCAGTATTTT	CASSDLGDTQYF	TRBV2	.	TRBJ2-3	few
TGTGCCAGCACTTTGACAGGGGGCTCCTACGAGCAGTACTTC	CASTLTGGSYEQYF	TRBV28	TRBD1	TRBJ2-7	.
TGTGCCAGCAGCTTAGGACATAGGAAGACCCAGTACTTC	CASSLGHRKTQYF	TRBV11-2	.	TRBJ2-5	once
TGTGCCAGCTCACCATTCACTCCGGGACTTACGACCTACAATGAGCAGTTCTTC	CASSPFTPGLTTYNEQFF	TRBV18	.	TRBJ2-1	.
TGCAGTGCTACTACCGATCCCTACAATGAGCAGTTCTTC	CSATTDPYNEQFF	TRBV20-1	.	TRBJ2-1	.
TGTGCCAGCAGCGTAAACGACCTGGACTACAGCTCCTACAATGAGCAGTTCTTC	CASSVNDLDYSSYNEQFF	TRBV6-2/TRBV6-3	.	TRBJ2-1	.
TGTGCCAGCAGAAGTGAGACTAGCTACGAGCAGTACTTC	CASRSETSYEQYF	TRBV28	.	TRBJ2-7	many
TGTGCCAGCAGCTTAGCAGACAACTCTGGAAACACCATATATTTT	CASSLADNSGNTIYF	TRBV7-2	.	TRBJ1-3	many
TGCAGTGCTAGATGGACAGGGGGTCTACGAGAGCAGTACTTC	CSARWTGGLREQYF	TRBV20-1	TRBD1	TRBJ2-7	.
TGTGCCAGCAGTCCAAACTCGGACAGGGAGAAACCGTTCTTC	CASSPNSDREKPFF	TRBV27	TRBD1	TRBJ2-1	many
TGCAGCGTTGTCACAGTCATAACCTACGAGCAGTACTTC	CSVVTVITYEQYF	TRBV29-1	.	TRBJ2-7	few
TGTGCCACCAGTGACCTCGGACCAGCGAGGTACAATGAGCAGTTCTTC	CATSDLGPARYNEQFF	TRBV24-1	.	TRBJ2-1	few
TGCAGTGCGGAGACTAGCGGGAGGTACACCGGGGAGCTGTTTTTT	CSAETSGRYTGELFF	TRBV20-1	TRBD2	TRBJ2-2	many
TGTGCCAGCAGTGAATGGGGCCTAGCGGGGGCCTACTCCTACAATGAGCAGTTCTTC	CASSEWGLAGAYSYNEQFF	TRBV25-1	TRBD2	TRBJ2-1	many
TGTGCCACCAGTGATCCGGGACAGCCCTTCCAAGAGACCCAGTACTTC	CATSDPGQPFQETQYF	TRBV24-1	TRBD1	TRBJ2-5	.
TGTGCCAGCAGCTTTATTGATTCTACTAGCACAGATACGCAGTATTTT	CASSFIDSTSTDTQYF	TRBV11-3	.	TRBJ2-3	.
TGCAGCGTTGAAGTGGGTGGGACATACAATGAGCAGTTCTTC	CSVEVGGTYNEQFF	TRBV29-1	.	TRBJ2-1	.
TGCAGTGCTAGACGTTTTAGCGGGAGTGCCACCGGGGAGCTGTTTTTT	CSARRFSGSATGELFF	TRBV20-1	TRBD2	TRBJ2-2	many
TGCAGCGTTGAATGGCACAAGGCGCGGCACAATGAGCAGTTCTTC	CSVEWHKARHNEQFF	TRBV29-1	.	TRBJ2-1	many
TGTGCCAGCAGCTTTGAGGGGCCCAGAAACATTCAGTACTTC	CASSFEGPRNIQYF	TRBV7-9	.	TRBJ2-4	.
TGCAGTGCTAGTACAGGGAGTGGGTACGAGCAGTACTTC	CSASTGSGYEQYF	TRBV20-1	.	TRBJ2-7	many
TGCAGTGCCGGACTAGCGGGAGTTGAGCAGTACTTC	CSAGLAGVEQYF	TRBV20-1	TRBD2	TRBJ2-7	.
TGTGCCAGCAGCTTAAACCCTTACGACTATCCGAGCGACGAGCAGTACTTC	CASSLNPYDYPSDEQYF	TRBV7-9	.	TRBJ2-7	.
TGCAGCGTTGGACTGGTGGAAGAGACCCAGTACTTC	CSVGLVEETQYF	TRBV29-1	.	TRBJ2-5	few
TGTGCCAGCAGTTTAGCCCCGGCTGGCAGGGACTTC	CASSLAPAGRDF	TRBV12-3/TRBV12-4	.	TRBJ2-5	.
TGTGCCACCGGAGGTAACTATGGCTACACCTTC	CATGGNYGYTF	TRBV10-3	.	TRBJ1-2	many
TGTGCCAGCAGCCCAGGACTAGCGGGCCGCTCCTACAATGAGCAGTTCTTC	CASSPGLAGRSYNEQFF	TRBV7-7	TRBD2	TRBJ2-1	few
TGTGCCAGCAGTTTCTCCAGCGGGAGGATTTACAATGAGCAGTTCTTC	CASSFSSGRIYNEQFF	TRBV28	TRBD2	TRBJ2-1	few
TGTGCCAGCAGTTCGGGACTAGGTGGGGACGCCTCCTACAATGAGCAGTTCTTC	CASSSGLGGDASYNEQFF	TRBV6-5	TRBD2	TRBJ2-1	.
TGTGCCAGCAGCGCCAGCGGGAGAGGGGAGCAGTACTTC	CASSASGRGEQYF	TRBV7-3	TRBD2	TRBJ2-7	few
TGTGCCACTACCGGGACTAGCGCTAACAATGAGCAGTTCTTC	CATTGTSANNEQFF	TRBV6-1	TRBD2	TRBJ2-1	.
TGTGCCAGCAGTATCGGGACACCGAACACCGGGGAGCTGTTTTTT	CASSIGTPNTGELFF	TRBV6-1	.	TRBJ2-2	few
TGTGCCAGCAGTACACCCGGACTAGCGGGAACCTACAATGAGCAGTTCTTC	CASSTPGLAGTYNEQFF	TRBV12-3/TRBV12-4	TRBD2	TRBJ2-1	many
TGTGCCAGCAGCTTATTCCTTCGTGGAGGGTTGGGAACGCAGCATTTT	CASSLFLRGGLGTQHF	TRBV7-2	.	TRBJ1-5	few
TGCAGTGCTAGAGCTAGTGCTGAGCAGTTCTTC	CSARASAEQFF	TRBV20-1	.	TRBJ2-1	many
TGCAGCGTTGACGGGGGGGCGGAAGAGACCCAGTACTTC	CSVDGGAEETQYF	TRBV29-1	TRBD2	TRBJ2-5	many
TGTGCCAGCAGCTTAATGAGGAGCGGTGAGCAGTTCTTC	CASSLMRSGEQFF	TRBV7-3	.	TRBJ2-1	many
TGTGCCACCAGTGCTGGGACAACCTACAATGAGCAGTTCTTC	CATSAGTTYNEQFF	TRBV24-1	.	TRBJ2-1	.
TGCAGTGCTAGCCCGGAATATGGCTACACCTTC	CSASPEYGYTF	TRBV20-1	.	TRBJ1-2	few
TGTGCCAGCAGCTTAATTGGCGAAGAGACCCAGTACTTC	CASSLIGEETQYF	TRBV7-3	.	TRBJ2-5	.